The source of this TCR beta chain is a study of naive and memory T cell subsets. Two oligonucleotides, mixed equimolar, formed the beta constant-region primer covering TRBC1 and TRBC2. Four rounds of PCR amplified the ligated cDNA using nested alpha and beta constant-region primers plus SP2. TCRdb reanalysed the UMI-ligation and nested PCR reads using MiXCR and keeps one entry per CDR3 protein. The table includes 20,000 to 25,000 distinct CDR3 sequences, around 10% detected once. This clonotype appeared a few times. CDR3 size: 15 residues. Germline loops: CDR1 MGHRA, CDR2 YSYEKL. V was trimmed by 4 bases and J by 6 bases, leaving 13 bases between them.

Sequencing used central memory CD8+ T cells from blood. This receptor was identified in a human donor in good health. The chain is built from TRBV4-1 and TRBJ1-6; D possibly corresponds to TRBD1 (5 bases). The CDR3 loop is CASSRSQESNSPLHF. In nucleotides, the CDR3 is TGCGCCAGCAGCCGCTCACAGGAGAGTAATTCACCCCTCCACTTT.